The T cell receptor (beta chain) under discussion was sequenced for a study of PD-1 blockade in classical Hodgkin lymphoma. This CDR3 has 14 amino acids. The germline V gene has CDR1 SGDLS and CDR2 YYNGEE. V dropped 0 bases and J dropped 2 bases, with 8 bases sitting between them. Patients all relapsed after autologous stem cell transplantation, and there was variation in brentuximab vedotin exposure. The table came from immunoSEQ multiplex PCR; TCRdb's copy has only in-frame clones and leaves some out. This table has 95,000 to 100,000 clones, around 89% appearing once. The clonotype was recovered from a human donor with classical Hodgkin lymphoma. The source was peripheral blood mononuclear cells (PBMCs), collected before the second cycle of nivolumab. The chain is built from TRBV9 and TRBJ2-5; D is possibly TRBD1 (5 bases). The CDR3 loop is CASSVGRAQETQYF. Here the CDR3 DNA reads TGTGCCAGCAGCGTAGGCAGGGCTCAAGAGACCCAGTACTTC.